This T cell receptor (beta chain) was documented in a study of brain T cells in children with intractable seizures. Per germline, CDR1 MGHRA and CDR2 YSYEKL. This CDR3 contains 16 residues. V lost 3 bases, J lost 9 bases, and 11 bases stayed unmatched. Findings and caveats of the study: Only CDR3 sequence similarity suggested viral specificity, without known HCMV serostatus.

In regard to this clone: Its antigen is unknown.

Produced via immunoSEQ multiplex PCR; TCRdb's table is partial and in-frame only. The data show 95,000 to 120,000 clones, with around 94% seen just once and 3.8% held by the top ten. This TCR was sampled from a boy under two years old with hemimegalencephaly and intractable seizures. The V call is TRBV4-1, the J call TRBJ2-2; 9 bases agree with TRBD2. The sample was peripheral blood, taken at surgery. CDR3 sequence (DNA): TGCGCCAGCAGCCACCGGTCACTAGCGGGTGTTAGGGAGCTGTTTTTT. Protein: CASSHRSLAGVRELFF.